This TCR beta chain was sequenced during a study of blood T cell repertoires in COVID-19. Original processing notes: Reference gene primer amplification yielded estimated nucleated cell counts. Sequencing used immunoSEQ multiplex PCR; TCRdb keeps in-frame clones, though not all of them. The V and J calls and clone size were taken over from that table, and D and trimming were inferred from the DNA. The sample lists over 150,000 clones, roughly 89% occurring once. Sequenced material: peripheral blood. The sequence was obtained from a middle-aged man with acute or convalescent COVID-19.

The CDR3 here is CASSDRQGKGRGEKLFF. CDR3 nucleotides: TGTGCCAGCAGTGACAGGCAGGGGAAGGGGAGGGGTGAAAAACTGTTTTTT. The chain uses TRBV6-1 and TRBJ1-4; weak D call: TRBD1 (6 bases). The germline V gene encodes CDR1 MNHNS and CDR2 SASEGT. The length of the CDR3 is 17 residues. V shed 3 bases and J shed 7 bases, with 21 bases lying between them.